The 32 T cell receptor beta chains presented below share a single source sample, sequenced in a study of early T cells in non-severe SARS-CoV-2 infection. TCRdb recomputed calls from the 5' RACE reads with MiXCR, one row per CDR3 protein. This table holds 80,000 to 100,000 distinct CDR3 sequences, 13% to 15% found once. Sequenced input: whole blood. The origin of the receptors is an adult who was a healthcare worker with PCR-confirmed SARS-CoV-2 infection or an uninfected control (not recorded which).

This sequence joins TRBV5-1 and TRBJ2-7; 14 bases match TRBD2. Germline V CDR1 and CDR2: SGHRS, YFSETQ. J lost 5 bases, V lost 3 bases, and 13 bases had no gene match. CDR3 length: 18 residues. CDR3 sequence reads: CASSSHQRLAGGPHEQYF. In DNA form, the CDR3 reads TGCGCCAGCAGCTCACACCAAAGACTAGCGGGAGGGCCCCACGAGCAGTACTTC.

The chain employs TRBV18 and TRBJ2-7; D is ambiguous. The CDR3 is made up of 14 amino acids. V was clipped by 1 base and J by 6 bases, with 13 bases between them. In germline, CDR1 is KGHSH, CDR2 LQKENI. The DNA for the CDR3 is TGTGCCAGCTCACCACAGAGTAGTGGGGTCGAGCAGTACTTC. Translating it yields CASSPQSSGVEQYF.

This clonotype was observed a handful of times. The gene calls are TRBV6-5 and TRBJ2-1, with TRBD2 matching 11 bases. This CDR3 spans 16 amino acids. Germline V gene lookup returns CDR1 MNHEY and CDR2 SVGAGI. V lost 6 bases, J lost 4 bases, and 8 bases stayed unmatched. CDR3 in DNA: TGTGCCAGCAGACCTGTAGCGGGAGGGGTATACAATGAGCAGTTCTTC. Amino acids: CASRPVAGGVYNEQFF.

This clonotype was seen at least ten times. CDR3 protein: CASREAPGNTIYF. CDR3 coding DNA: TGTGCCAGCAGGGAGGCCCCCGGAAACACCATATATTTT. This rearrangement joins TRBV12-3 or TRBV12-4 to TRBJ1-3; D ambiguous. V shed 6 bases and J shed 4 bases, with 10 bases lying between them. The length of the CDR3 is 13 residues.

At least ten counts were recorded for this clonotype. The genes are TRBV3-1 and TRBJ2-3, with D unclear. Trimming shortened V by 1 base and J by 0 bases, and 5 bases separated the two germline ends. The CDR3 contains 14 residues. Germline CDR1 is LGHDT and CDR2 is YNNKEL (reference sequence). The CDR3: CASSQVGSTDTQYF. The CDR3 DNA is TGTGCCAGCAGCCAAGTGGGGAGCACAGATACGCAGTATTTT.

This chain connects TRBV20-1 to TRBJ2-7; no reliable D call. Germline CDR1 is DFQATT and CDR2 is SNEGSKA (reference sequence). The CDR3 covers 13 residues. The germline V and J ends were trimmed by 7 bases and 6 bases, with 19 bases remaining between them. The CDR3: CSGKGSVDTEQYF. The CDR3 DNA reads TGCAGTGGGAAAGGTTCAGTCGATACCGAGCAGTACTTC.

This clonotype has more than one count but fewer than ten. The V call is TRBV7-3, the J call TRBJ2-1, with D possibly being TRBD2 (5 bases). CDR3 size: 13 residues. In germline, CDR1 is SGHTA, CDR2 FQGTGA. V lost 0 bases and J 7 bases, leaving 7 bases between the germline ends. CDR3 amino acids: CASSLTGVNEQFF. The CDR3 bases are TGTGCCAGCAGCTTAACCGGGGTTAATGAGCAGTTCTTC.

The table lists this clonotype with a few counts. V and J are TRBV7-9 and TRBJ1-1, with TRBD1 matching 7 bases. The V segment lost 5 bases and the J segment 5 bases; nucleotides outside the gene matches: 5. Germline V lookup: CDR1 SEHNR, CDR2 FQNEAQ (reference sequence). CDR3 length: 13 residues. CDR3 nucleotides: TGTGCCAGCAGCGTGTCGACAGGGACTGAAGCTTTCTTT. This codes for CASSVSTGTEAFF.

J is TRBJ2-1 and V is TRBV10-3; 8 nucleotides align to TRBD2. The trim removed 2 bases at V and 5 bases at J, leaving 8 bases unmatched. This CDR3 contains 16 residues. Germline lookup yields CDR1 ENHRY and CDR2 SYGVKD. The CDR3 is CAISESGSGSHNEQFF. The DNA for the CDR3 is TGTGCCATCAGTGAGAGTGGGAGCGGGAGCCACAATGAGCAGTTCTTC.

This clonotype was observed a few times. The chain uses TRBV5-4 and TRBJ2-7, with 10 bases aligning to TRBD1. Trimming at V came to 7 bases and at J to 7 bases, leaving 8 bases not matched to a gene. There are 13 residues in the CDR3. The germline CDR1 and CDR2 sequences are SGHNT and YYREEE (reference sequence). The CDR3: CASQTGGAGEQYF. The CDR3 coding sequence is TGTGCCAGCCAGACAGGGGGCGCGGGTGAGCAGTACTTC.

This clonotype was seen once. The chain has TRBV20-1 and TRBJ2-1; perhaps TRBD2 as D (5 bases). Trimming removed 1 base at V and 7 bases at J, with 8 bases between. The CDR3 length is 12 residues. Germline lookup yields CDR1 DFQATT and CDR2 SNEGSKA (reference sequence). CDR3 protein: CSARVAGNEQFF. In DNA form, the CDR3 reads TGCAGTGCTAGAGTTGCGGGTAATGAGCAGTTCTTC.

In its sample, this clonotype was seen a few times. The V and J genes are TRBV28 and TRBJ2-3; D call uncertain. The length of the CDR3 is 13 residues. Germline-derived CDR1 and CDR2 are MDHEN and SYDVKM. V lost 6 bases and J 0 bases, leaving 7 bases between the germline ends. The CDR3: CASSPGSTDTQYF. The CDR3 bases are TGTGCCAGCAGCCCCGGAAGCACAGATACGCAGTATTTT.

CDR3 region: CSVEGLTQGYSYEQYF. In DNA form, the CDR3 reads TGCAGCGTTGAAGGTCTCACGCAGGGTTACTCCTACGAGCAGTACTTC. This chain links TRBV29-1 with TRBJ2-7; maybe TRBD1 (5 bases). Germline V lookup: CDR1 SQVTM, CDR2 ANQGSEA. The length of the CDR3 is 16 residues. Trimming removed 1 base from V and 0 bases from J, with 16 bases in between.

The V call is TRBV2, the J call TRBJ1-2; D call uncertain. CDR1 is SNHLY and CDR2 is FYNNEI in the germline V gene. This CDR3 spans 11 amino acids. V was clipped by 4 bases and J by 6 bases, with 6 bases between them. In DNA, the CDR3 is TGTGCCAGCAGTGGGAGGGATGGCTACACCTTC. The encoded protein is CASSGRDGYTF.

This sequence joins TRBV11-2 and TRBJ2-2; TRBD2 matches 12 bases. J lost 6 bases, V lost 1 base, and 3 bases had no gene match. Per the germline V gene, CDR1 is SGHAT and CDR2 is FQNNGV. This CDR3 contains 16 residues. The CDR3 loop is CASSLGLAGEAGELFF. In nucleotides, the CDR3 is TGTGCCAGCAGCTTAGGACTAGCGGGAGAGGCCGGGGAGCTGTTTTTT.

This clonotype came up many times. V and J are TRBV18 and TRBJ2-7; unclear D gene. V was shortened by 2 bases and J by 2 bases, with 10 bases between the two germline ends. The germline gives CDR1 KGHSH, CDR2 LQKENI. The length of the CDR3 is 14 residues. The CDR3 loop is CASSPREETYEQYF. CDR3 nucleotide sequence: TGTGCCAGCTCACCAAGGGAAGAAACCTACGAGCAGTACTTC.

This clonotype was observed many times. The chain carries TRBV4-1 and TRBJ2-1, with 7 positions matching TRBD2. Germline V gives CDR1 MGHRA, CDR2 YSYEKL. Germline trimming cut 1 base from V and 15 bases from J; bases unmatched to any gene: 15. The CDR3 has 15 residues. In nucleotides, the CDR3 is TGCGCCAGCAGCCAAGCTCAGGCTAGCGGCCGTTTATGGTTCTTC. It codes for CASSQAQASGRLWFF.

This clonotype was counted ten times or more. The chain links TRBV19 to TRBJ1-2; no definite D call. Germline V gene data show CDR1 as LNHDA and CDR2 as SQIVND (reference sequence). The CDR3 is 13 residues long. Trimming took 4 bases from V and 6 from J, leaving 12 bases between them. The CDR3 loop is CASSRPFKHGYTF. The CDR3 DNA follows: TGTGCCAGTAGTAGGCCCTTCAAGCATGGCTACACCTTC.

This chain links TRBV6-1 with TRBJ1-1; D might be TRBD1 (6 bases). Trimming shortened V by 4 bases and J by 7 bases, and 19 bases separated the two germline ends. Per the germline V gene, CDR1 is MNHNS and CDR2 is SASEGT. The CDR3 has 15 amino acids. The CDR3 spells CASSALRTGIGEAFF. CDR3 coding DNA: TGTGCCAGCAGTGCCCTTCGAACAGGGATCGGTGAAGCTTTCTTT.

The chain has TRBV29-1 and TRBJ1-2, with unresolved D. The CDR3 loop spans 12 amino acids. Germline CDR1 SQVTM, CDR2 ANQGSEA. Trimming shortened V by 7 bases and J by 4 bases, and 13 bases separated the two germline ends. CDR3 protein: CSATGTGYGYTF. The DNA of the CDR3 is TGCAGCGCTACGGGTACTGGCTATGGCTACACCTTC.

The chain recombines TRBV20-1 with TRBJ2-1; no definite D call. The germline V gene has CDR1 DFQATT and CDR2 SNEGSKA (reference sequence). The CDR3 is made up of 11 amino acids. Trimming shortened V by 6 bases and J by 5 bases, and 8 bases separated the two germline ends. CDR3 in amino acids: CSAPWNNEQFF. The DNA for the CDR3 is TGCAGTGCCCCATGGAACAATGAGCAGTTCTTC.

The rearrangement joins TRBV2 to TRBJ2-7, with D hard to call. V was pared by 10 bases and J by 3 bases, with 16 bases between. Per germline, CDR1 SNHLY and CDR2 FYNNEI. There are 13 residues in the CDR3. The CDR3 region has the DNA TGTGCCATTGCGACGGAACAAATCTACGAGCAGTACTTC. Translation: CAIATEQIYEQYF.

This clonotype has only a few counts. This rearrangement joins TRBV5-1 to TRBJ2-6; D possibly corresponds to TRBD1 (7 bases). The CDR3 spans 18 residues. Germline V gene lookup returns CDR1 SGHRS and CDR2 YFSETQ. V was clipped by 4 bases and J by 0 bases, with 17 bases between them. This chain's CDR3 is CASSATRDSSSGANVLTF. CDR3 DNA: TGCGCCAGCAGCGCCACGCGGGACAGTAGCTCTGGGGCCAACGTCCTGACTTTC.

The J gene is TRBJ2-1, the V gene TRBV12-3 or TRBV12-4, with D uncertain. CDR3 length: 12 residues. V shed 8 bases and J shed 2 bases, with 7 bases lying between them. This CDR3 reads CASGDPYNEQFF. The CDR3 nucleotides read TGTGCCAGCGGGGATCCCTACAATGAGCAGTTCTTC.

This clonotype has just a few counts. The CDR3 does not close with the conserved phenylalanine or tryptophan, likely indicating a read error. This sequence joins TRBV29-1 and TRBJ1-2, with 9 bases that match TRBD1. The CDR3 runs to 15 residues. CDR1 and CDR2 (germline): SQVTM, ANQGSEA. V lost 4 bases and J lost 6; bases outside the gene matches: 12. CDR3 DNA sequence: TGCAGCGTTGGGGGTGAGACTAGGGACAGGGATGGCTACACCTCC. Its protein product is CSVGGETRDRDGYTS.

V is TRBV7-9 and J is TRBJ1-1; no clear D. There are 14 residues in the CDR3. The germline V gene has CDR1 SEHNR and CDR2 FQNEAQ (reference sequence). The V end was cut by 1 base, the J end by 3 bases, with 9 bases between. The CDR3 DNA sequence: TGTGCCAGCAGCTTAGTAACCGAGTACACTGAAGCTTTCTTT. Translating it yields CASSLVTEYTEAFF.

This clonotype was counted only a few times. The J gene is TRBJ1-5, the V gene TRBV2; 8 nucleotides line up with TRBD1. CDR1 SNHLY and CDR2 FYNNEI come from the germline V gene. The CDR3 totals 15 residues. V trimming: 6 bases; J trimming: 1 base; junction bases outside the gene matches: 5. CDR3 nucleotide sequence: TGTGCCAGCAGAGAGGACAGGGCCAGCAATCAGCCCCAGCATTTT. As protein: CASREDRASNQPQHF.

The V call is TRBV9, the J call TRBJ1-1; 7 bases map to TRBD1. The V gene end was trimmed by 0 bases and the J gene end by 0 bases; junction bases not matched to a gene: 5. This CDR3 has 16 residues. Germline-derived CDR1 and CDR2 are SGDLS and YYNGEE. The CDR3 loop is CASSVGGGLMNTEAFF. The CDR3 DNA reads TGTGCCAGCAGCGTAGGAGGGGGCCTTATGAACACTGAAGCTTTCTTT.

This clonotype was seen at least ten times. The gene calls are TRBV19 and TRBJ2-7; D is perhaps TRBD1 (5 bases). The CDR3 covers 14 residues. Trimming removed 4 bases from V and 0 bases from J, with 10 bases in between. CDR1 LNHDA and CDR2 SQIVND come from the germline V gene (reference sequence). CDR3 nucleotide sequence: TGTGCCAGTAGTAAGGGCAGGGACTCCTACGAGCAGTACTTC. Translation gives CASSKGRDSYEQYF.

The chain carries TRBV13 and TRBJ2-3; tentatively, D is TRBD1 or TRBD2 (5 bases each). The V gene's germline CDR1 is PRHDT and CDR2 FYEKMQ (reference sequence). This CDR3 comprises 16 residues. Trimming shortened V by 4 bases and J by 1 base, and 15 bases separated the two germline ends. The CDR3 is CASSSSRGRRTDTQYF. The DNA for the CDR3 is TGTGCCAGCAGCTCCTCAAGGGGACGGCGCACAGATACGCAGTATTTT.

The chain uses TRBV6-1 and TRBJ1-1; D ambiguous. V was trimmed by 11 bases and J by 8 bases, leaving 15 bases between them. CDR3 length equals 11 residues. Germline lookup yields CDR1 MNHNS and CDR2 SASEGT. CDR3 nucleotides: TGTGCCCATTCGAGGCAGACCGAAGCTTTCTTT. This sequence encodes CAHSRQTEAFF.

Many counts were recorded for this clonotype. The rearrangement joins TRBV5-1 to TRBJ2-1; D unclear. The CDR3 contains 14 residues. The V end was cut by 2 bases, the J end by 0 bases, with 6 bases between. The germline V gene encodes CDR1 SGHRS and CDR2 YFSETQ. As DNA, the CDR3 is TGCGCCAGCAGCTTAGTGGACTCCTACAATGAGCAGTTCTTC. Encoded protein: CASSLVDSYNEQFF.